These 27 T cell receptor beta chains were sequenced from one sample in a study of T cells in Graves' hyperthyroidism and ophthalmopathy. Researchers amplified the TCR beta CDR3 regions from RNA transcripts. The TCR CDR3 first-round RT-PCR relied on the HTBI primer set. TCRdb used MiXCR to reprocess the multiplex PCR reads, holding one entry per CDR3 protein. The table shows approximately 430,000 distinct CDR3 sequences, with 15% to 19% occurring only once. Sequenced material: blood. These receptors were obtained from a woman under 30 with Graves' hyperthyroidism.

In this sample, this clonotype turned up a few times. V usage is TRBV19 and J usage is TRBJ2-3; the D gene is possibly TRBD2 (6 bases). The germline V gene encodes CDR1 LNHDA and CDR2 SQIVND (reference sequence). The CDR3 is 14 residues long. Between the trimmed V and J ends, which lost 3 bases and 5 bases, there was a span of 12 bases. In DNA, the CDR3 is TGTGCCAGTAGTATCGGGGGAGAAGGAGATACGCAGTATTTT. Its translation is CASSIGGEGDTQYF.

At least ten counts were recorded for this clonotype. The J gene is TRBJ1-1, the V gene TRBV6-1, with D maybe TRBD1 (5 bases). Trimming stripped 5 bases from V and 9 bases from J, with 13 bases between. The CDR3 is made up of 12 amino acids. Germline CDR1 MNHNS, CDR2 SASEGT. This CDR3 reads CASSPLGGQAFF. DNA for the CDR3: TGTGCCAGCAGTCCTCTTGGGGGTCAAGCTTTCTTT.

The rearrangement links TRBV29-1 to TRBJ2-5; either TRBD1 or TRBD2 may fit D (5 bases each). Between the trimmed V and J ends, which lost 5 bases and 4 bases, there was a span of 14 bases. Germline V gene lookup returns CDR1 SQVTM and CDR2 ANQGSEA. The CDR3 runs to 13 residues. Here the CDR3 reads CSVWDGWGETQYF. CDR3 coding DNA: TGCAGCGTTTGGGACGGATGGGGAGAGACCCAGTACTTC.

This clonotype was seen repeatedly, ten times or more. The V gene is TRBV30, the J gene TRBJ1-5, with 12 bases that match TRBD1. V gave up 4 bases and J gave up 6 bases; unmatched junction bases: 7. CDR3 length: 15 amino acids. The germline gives CDR1 GTSNPN, CDR2 SVGIG (reference sequence). The CDR3 DNA is TGTGCCTGGAATGCCGGGACAGGGGGCGGTCAGCCCCAGCATTTT. Its protein is CAWNAGTGGGQPQHF.

This clonotype was counted many times. The chain employs TRBV12-3 or TRBV12-4 and TRBJ1-4; 9 bases align to TRBD1. V shed 6 bases and J 8 bases; nucleotides not matched to a gene: 10. The CDR3 sequence is 15 residues long. Written as DNA, the CDR3 is TGTGCCAGCAGGTCCGGGACAGGGTTCTCGGAAAAACTGTTTTTT. It encodes CASRSGTGFSEKLFF.

This clonotype showed up many times. The gene calls are TRBV6-1 and TRBJ1-1, with D unclear. The CDR3 is made up of 16 amino acids. The germline V and J ends were trimmed by 6 bases and 4 bases, with 21 bases remaining between them. Germline CDR1 MNHNS, CDR2 SASEGT. CDR3 DNA sequence: TGTGCCAGCAGGCCCCCGGACTATGATGATTCCACTGAAGCTTTCTTT. Its protein is CASRPPDYDDSTEAFF.

A few counts support this clonotype. The chain employs TRBV25-1 and TRBJ2-5; the D gene is possibly TRBD2 (5 bases). Trimming stripped 1 base from V and 4 bases from J, with 13 bases between. CDR3 length equals 15 residues. Germline CDR1 and CDR2: MGHDK and SYGVNS. CDR3 in amino acids: CASSEWTGLRETQYF. The CDR3 DNA is TGTGCCAGCAGTGAATGGACGGGATTAAGAGAGACCCAGTACTTC.

This clonotype was picked up a small number of times. The chain combines TRBV7-2 with TRBJ2-5; 8 bases are shared with TRBD1. The CDR3 totals 15 residues. V lost 5 bases, J lost 2 bases, and 7 bases stayed unmatched. In germline, CDR1 is SGHTA, CDR2 FQGNSA. The CDR3, as DNA: TGTGCCAGCAGCAACGGACAGGGATGGCAAGAGACCCAGTACTTC. This codes for CASSNGQGWQETQYF. The full variable domain, with the rest looked up from reference TRBV7-2 and TRBJ2-5, is GAGVSQSPSNKVTEKGKDVELRCDPISGHTALYWYRQSLGQGLEFLIYFQGNSAPDKSGLPSDRFSAERTGGSVSTLTIQRTQQEDSAVYLCASSNGQGWQETQYFGPGTRLLVL.

J is TRBJ2-1 and V is TRBV9, with 12 bases aligning to TRBD2. The CDR3 is made up of 14 amino acids. J was trimmed by 9 bases and V by 6 bases; bases with no gene match: 7. Germline V gives CDR1 SGDLS, CDR2 YYNGEE. This CDR3 is CASTSTSGRTEQFF. CDR3 DNA sequence: TGTGCCAGCACCTCGACTAGCGGGAGAACTGAGCAGTTCTTC.

The chain has TRBV19 and TRBJ1-5; D is ambiguous. The V gene lost 1 base and the J gene lost 3 bases, with 7 bases spanning the gap. The CDR3 runs 14 residues. Germline-derived CDR1 and CDR2 are LNHDA and SQIVND (reference sequence). The CDR3, as DNA: TGTGCCAGTAGTATAGGGCGGTTCAATCAGCCCCAGCATTTT. Its translation: CASSIGRFNQPQHF.

With regard to this clonotype: An end of the junction does not agree with germline; a read error may underlie this. CDR3 amino acids: CASSLGSGVADEQSF. CDR3 DNA sequence: TGCGCCAGCAGCTTGGGTAGCGGGGTTGCGGATGAGCAGTCCTTC. V usage is TRBV5-1 and J usage is TRBJ2-1, with 8 bases lining up with TRBD2. The CDR3 runs to 15 residues. Germline V gene lookup returns CDR1 SGHRS and CDR2 YFSETQ.

This clonotype appeared many times. The chain recombines TRBV6-1 with TRBJ2-5, with D unclear. The V gene's germline CDR1 is MNHNS and CDR2 SASEGT. CDR3 length: 12 amino acids. Trimming pared 0 bases from V and 8 bases from J, leaving 7 bases between. Written as DNA, the CDR3 is TGTGCCAGCAGTGAAGCGGTGGTAACCCAGTACTTC. It specifies CASSEAVVTQYF.

This clonotype turned up a few times. The V call is TRBV7-9, the J call TRBJ1-3; D perhaps matches TRBD1 (5 bases). There are 17 residues in the CDR3. V was cut by 5 bases and J by 0 bases, with 17 bases left in between. Germline assignment: CDR1 SEHNR and CDR2 FQNEAQ (reference sequence). CDR3 nucleotide sequence: TGTGCCAGCAGCCCCCGGGGGATAGAAATCTCTGGAAACACCATATATTTT. Protein sequence: CASSPRGIEISGNTIYF.

This clonotype has at least ten counts. This CDR3 reads CASITPGRADEQYF. In nucleotides, the CDR3 is TGTGCCAGCATTACGCCTGGGAGGGCCGACGAGCAGTACTTC. The chain carries TRBV28 and TRBJ2-7; 7 nucleotides match TRBD2. CDR3 length: 14 amino acids. The junction had 11 bases not matched to a gene; V was cut back by 7 bases and J by 5 bases. From germline, CDR1 is MDHEN and CDR2 SYDVKM.

V and J are TRBV7-8 and TRBJ2-7, with TRBD1 matching over 9 bases. There are 13 residues in the CDR3. Germline V gene sequence: CDR1 SGHVS, CDR2 FQNEAQ. Losses at the gene ends were 2 bases for V and 7 bases for J; bases not matched to a gene: 3. DNA of the CDR3: TGTGCCAGCAGCTTAATCGGGACAGGGGAGCAGTACTTC. Residues: CASSLIGTGEQYF.

Ten or more counts support this clonotype. The chain is built from TRBV7-9 and TRBJ2-7; TRBD1 aligns across 8 bases. V lost 8 bases and J lost 4; bases outside the gene matches: 10. The germline V gene encodes CDR1 SEHNR and CDR2 FQNEAQ (reference sequence). The CDR3 length is 14 residues. The DNA for the CDR3 is TGTGCCAGCGGGGCCCGGGACAGGAATTACGAGCAGTACTTC. Translation gives CASGARDRNYEQYF. Together with reference TRBV7-9 and TRBJ2-7, the CDR3 gives the full variable domain: DTGVSQNPRHKITKRGQNVTFRCDPISEHNRLYWYRQTLGQGPEFLTYFQNEAQLEKSRLLSDRFSAERPKGSFSTLEIQRTEQGDSAMYLCASGARDRNYEQYFGPGTRLTVT.

This chain connects TRBV6-1 to TRBJ2-3; 8 nucleotides line up with TRBD2. The trim removed 8 bases at V and 0 bases at J, leaving 4 bases unmatched. Germline V gene data show CDR1 as MNHNS and CDR2 as SASEGT. This CDR3 has 14 amino acids. The CDR3 sequence: CASVGGASTDTQYF. The CDR3, as DNA: TGTGCCAGCGTCGGGGGGGCGAGCACAGATACGCAGTATTTT.

This clonotype was observed a few times. The conserved closing phenylalanine or tryptophan is absent in this CDR3, likely reflecting a read error. The chain uses TRBV10-3 and TRBJ1-6, with a possible D match to TRBD1 (6 bases). CDR3 length: 12 amino acids. The V end was cut by 11 bases, the J end by 7 bases, with 12 bases between. Germline assignment: CDR1 ENHRY and CDR2 SYGVKD. The CDR3 DNA follows: TGTGCCGTACAGGGACGGAATTCACCCCTCCACCTT. Translation gives CAVQGRNSPLHL.

There are many counts of this clonotype. The DNA of the CDR3 is TGCAGTGCTAGACTAGCGGGGGGCAATGAGCAGTTCTTC. It codes for CSARLAGGNEQFF. The chain is built from TRBV20-1 and TRBJ2-1; 11 bases are shared with TRBD2. Trimming removed 2 bases from V and 6 bases from J; junction bases left unmatched: 0. This CDR3 is built from 13 residues. CDR1 DFQATT and CDR2 SNEGSKA come from the germline V gene (reference sequence).

This clonotype was seen at least ten times. This rearrangement joins TRBV29-1 to TRBJ1-1; TRBD1 agrees at 7 bases. V dropped 6 bases and J dropped 2; count of bases not matched to a gene: 6. The V gene's germline CDR1 is SQVTM and CDR2 ANQGSEA. This CDR3 has 13 amino acids. The CDR3 protein is CSVPRQGNTEAFF. The CDR3 nucleotides read TGCAGCGTCCCCCGACAGGGTAACACTGAAGCTTTCTTT.

This clonotype was recorded at least ten times. The chain links TRBV7-8 to TRBJ2-5; 10 bases are a match to TRBD2. The CDR3 is 16 residues long. Germline V gene lookup returns CDR1 SGHVS and CDR2 FQNEAQ. J was trimmed by 2 bases and V by 5 bases; bases with no gene match: 8. The CDR3 coding sequence is TGTGCCAGCAGCCCACAAGGACTAGCGGTACAAGAGACCCAGTACTTC. Encoded protein: CASSPQGLAVQETQYF.

This sequence joins TRBV5-6 and TRBJ1-1; no definite D call. The CDR3 has 12 amino acids. CDR1 and CDR2 from the germline V gene are SGHDT and YYEEEE. V was pared by 1 base and J by 5 bases, with 6 bases between. This chain's CDR3 is CASSLWATEAFF. DNA for the CDR3: TGTGCCAGCAGCTTGTGGGCTACTGAAGCTTTCTTT.

Note on this clonotype: A much larger clone sits a single nucleotide away, making a read error possible. The chain uses TRBV20-1 and TRBJ2-1; D unresolved. Trimming removed 3 bases at V and 8 bases at J, with 5 bases between. CDR3 length: 10 amino acids. Germline lookup yields CDR1 DFQATT and CDR2 SNEGSKA (reference sequence). In nucleotides, the CDR3 is TGCAGTGCTAGGGGCGATGAGCAGTTCTTC. As protein: CSARGDEQFF.

This clonotype was recorded many times. V usage is TRBV7-8 and J usage is TRBJ2-1; TRBD2 matches at 9 bases. The CDR3 has 15 amino acids. Per germline, CDR1 SGHVS and CDR2 FQNEAQ. V shed 7 bases and J 4 bases; nucleotides not matched to a gene: 8. The CDR3 DNA reads as TGTGCCAGCACGGAGACTAGCGGCGAGTACAATGAGCAGTTCTTC. Its translation: CASTETSGEYNEQFF.

This clonotype was detected ten times or more. The gene calls are TRBV30 and TRBJ2-7; either TRBD1 or TRBD2 may fit D (5 bases each). The CDR3 is 13 amino acids. Germline V gene sequence: CDR1 GTSNPN, CDR2 SVGIG (reference sequence). V was shortened by 2 bases and J by 2 bases, with 10 bases between the two germline ends. CDR3 sequence (DNA): TGTGCCTGGAGTCATCAGGGAGCCTACGAGCAGTACTTC. Translating gives CAWSHQGAYEQYF.

This clonotype was counted ten times or more. The V and J genes are TRBV6-2 or TRBV6-3 and TRBJ2-1; possible D gene TRBD2, 7 bases. The CDR3 covers 14 residues. CDR1 MNHEY and CDR2 SVGEGT come from the germline V gene. Trimming took 6 bases from V and 9 from J, leaving 18 bases between them. CDR3 in DNA: TGTGCCAGCAGACCACCCGGCGGGGGCCGTGAGCAGTTCTTC. This codes for CASRPPGGGREQFF.

This sequence joins TRBV18 and TRBJ2-5, with TRBD2 matching over 7 bases. The ends lost 3 bases at V and 5 bases at J; junction bases unmatched: 15. Germline lookup yields CDR1 KGHSH and CDR2 LQKENI. This CDR3 region has 17 residues. CDR3 nucleotide sequence: TGTGCCAGCTCACCTATTCTAGCGGTCCATAATCGGGAGACCCAGTACTTC. It codes for CASSPILAVHNRETQYF.